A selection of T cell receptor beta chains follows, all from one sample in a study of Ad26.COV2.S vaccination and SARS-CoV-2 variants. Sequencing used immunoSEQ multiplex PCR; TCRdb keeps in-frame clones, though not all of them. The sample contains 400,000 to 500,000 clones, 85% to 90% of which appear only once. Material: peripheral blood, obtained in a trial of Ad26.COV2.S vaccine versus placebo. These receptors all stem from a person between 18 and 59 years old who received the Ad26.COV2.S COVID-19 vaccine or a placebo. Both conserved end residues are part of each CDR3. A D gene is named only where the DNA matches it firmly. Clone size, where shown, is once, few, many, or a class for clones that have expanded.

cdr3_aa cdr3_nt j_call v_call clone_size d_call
CASSWGGGEAFF TGTGCCAGCAGCTGGGGGGGAGGTGAAGCTTTCTTT TRBJ1-1 TRBV11-2 . .
CASSEAQTGVGGYTF TGTGCCAGCAGTGAAGCACAAACAGGGGTGGGCGGCTACACCTTC TRBJ1-2 TRBV6-1 . TRBD1
CSVATVSTDTQYF TGCAGCGTTGCTACGGTTAGCACAGATACGCAGTATTTT TRBJ2-3 TRBV29-1 . .
CASSIQGFLAKNIQYF TGTGCCAGCAGCATCCAGGGCTTTTTAGCCAAAAACATTCAGTACTTC TRBJ2-4 TRBV7-2 . .
CASSPRQGDTEAFF TGTGCCAGCAGCCCCCGACAGGGAGACACTGAAGCTTTCTTT TRBJ1-1 TRBV7-9 . TRBD1
CASTGLPYEDVEKLFF TGTGCCAGCACCGGGCTACCTTACGAGGATGTTGAAAAACTGTTTTTT TRBJ1-4 TRBV21-1 once .
CASSLGPGTQYF TGTGCCAGCAGTCTCGGACCGGGGACCCAGTACTTC TRBJ2-5 TRBV25-1 once .
CASSPRRGEETQYF TGTGCCAGCAGTCCCCGGAGAGGGGAAGAGACCCAGTACTTC TRBJ2-5 TRBV27 . .
CASSLRTGGAYNEQFF TGTGCCAGCAGTTTAAGGACAGGGGGCGCCTACAATGAGCAGTTCTTC TRBJ2-1 TRBV28 . TRBD1
CASSPPEGQATYEQYF TGTGCCAGCAGCCCCCCGGAGGGACAGGCGACCTACGAGCAGTACTTC TRBJ2-7 TRBV7-9 . TRBD1